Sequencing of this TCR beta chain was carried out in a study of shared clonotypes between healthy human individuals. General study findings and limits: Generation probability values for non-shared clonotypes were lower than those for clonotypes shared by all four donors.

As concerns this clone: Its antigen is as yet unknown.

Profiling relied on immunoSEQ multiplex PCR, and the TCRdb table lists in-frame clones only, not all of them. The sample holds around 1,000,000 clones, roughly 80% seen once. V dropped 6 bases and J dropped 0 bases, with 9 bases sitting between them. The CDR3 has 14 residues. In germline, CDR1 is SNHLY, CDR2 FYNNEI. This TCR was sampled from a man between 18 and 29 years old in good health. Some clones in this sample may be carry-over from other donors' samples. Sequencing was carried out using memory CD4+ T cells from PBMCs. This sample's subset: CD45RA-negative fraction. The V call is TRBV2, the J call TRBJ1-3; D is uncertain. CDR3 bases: TGTGCCAGCAGCGGAGTTTTCTCTGGAAACACCATATATTTT. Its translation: CASSGVFSGNTIYF.